These T cell receptor beta chains were read from a single sample in a study of blood T cell repertoires in COVID-19. Sequenced by immunoSEQ multiplex PCR; TCRdb stores in-frame clones only, minus some. The profile shows about 240,000 clones, approximately 83% of them singletons. Sample: peripheral blood. The receptors come from a woman older than 75 with acute or convalescent COVID-19. CDR3s include the opening cysteine and the closing phenylalanine or tryptophan. D genes are given only for firm matches. Clone size is given for some rows only: seen once, a few or many times, or a class if the clone is expanded.

j_call,d_call,v_call,clone_size,cdr3_nt,cdr3_aa
TRBJ2-4,TRBD1,TRBV7-9,-,TGTGCCAGCAGCTCCGGGACAGGAGAAAACATTCAGTACTTC,CASSSGTGENIQYF
TRBJ2-7,-,TRBV11-2,-,TGTGCCAGCAGCCTGAAACAGGGAGGGCCCGGGGCAGTAGTCTACGAGCAGTACTTC,CASSLKQGGPGAVVYEQYF
TRBJ1-2,-,TRBV10-3,-,TGTGCCATCAGTGAGTCTGGGGGGGGAGATTATGGCTACACCTTC,CAISESGGGDYGYTF
TRBJ1-4,-,TRBV6-5,-,TGTGCCAGCAGTCGCACCGGGAGGCATATGAATGGACTGTTTTTT,CASSRTGRHMNGLFF
TRBJ1-4,TRBD1,TRBV28,-,TGTGCCAGCAGTTTAACGACAGGGGGGACGGGGAAACTGTTTTTT,CASSLTTGGTGKLFF
TRBJ2-5,-,TRBV29-1,-,TGCAGCGTTGAGGTTCAGTACCAAGAGACCCAGTACTTC,CSVEVQYQETQYF
TRBJ2-3,TRBD2,TRBV11-2,-,TGTGCCAGCAGCTTAGCGGGGGGGTCCATGAGCACAGATACGCAGTATTTT,CASSLAGGSMSTDTQYF
TRBJ2-2,TRBD1,TRBV5-1,-,TGCGCCAGCAGCTTGGCTGGGACAGGGGTAGTTCGAGCCGGGGAGCTGTTTTTT,CASSLAGTGVVRAGELFF
TRBJ2-7,-,TRBV2,-,TGTGCCAGCAGCCTGCAGTACACCTCCTACGAGCAGTACTTC,CASSLQYTSYEQYF
TRBJ1-5,-,TRBV7-9,-,TGTGCCAGCAGTTCATCATCCGGGGGAGAGAATCAGCCCCAGCATTTT,CASSSSSGGENQPQHF
TRBJ1-4,-,TRBV15,-,TGTGCCACCAGCAGAGAGGTCAGGAATGAAAAACTGTTTTTT,CATSREVRNEKLFF
TRBJ1-4,TRBD1,TRBV27,-,TGTGCCAGCAGCTCCAACAGGGGGCGGGGTGAAAAACTGTTTTTT,CASSSNRGRGEKLFF
TRBJ1-5,-,TRBV21-1,-,TGTGCCAGCAGCAAAGAAACCAGGGGCGATGGAAGCAATCAGCCCCAGCATTTT,CASSKETRGDGSNQPQHF
TRBJ2-5,-,TRBV18,-,TGTGCCAGCTCAAACATGGGGGGTCAGGAGACCCAGTACTTC,CASSNMGGQETQYF
TRBJ1-6,TRBD1,TRBV5-1,-,TGCGCCAGCAGCCCCCGGGACAGCTATAATTCACCCCTCCACTTT,CASSPRDSYNSPLHF
TRBJ2-1,TRBD2,TRBV5-6,-,TGTGCCAGCAAGGGGACTAGCGGATACAATGAGCAGTTCTTC,CASKGTSGYNEQFF
TRBJ1-5,-,TRBV23-1,few,TGCGCCAGCAGTCACTGCCCCCGGGATAGCAACAATCAGCCCCAGCATTTT,CASSHCPRDSNNQPQHF
TRBJ2-5,-,TRBV5-8,-,TGTGCCAGCGGATACAGGTCCCGGGAGACCCAGTACTTC,CASGYRSRETQYF
TRBJ2-5,TRBD2,TRBV7-6,-,TGTGCCAGCAGCCGCCGGGGGGGCCAAGAGACCCAGTACTTC,CASSRRGGQETQYF
TRBJ1-2,-,TRBV19,few,TGTGCCAGTAGTGGAATCAGGGTTGAGGAGTATGGCTACACCTTC,CASSGIRVEEYGYTF
TRBJ1-1,-,TRBV28,once,TGTGCCAGCAGTTTATTCAGGCGTGAAGCTTTCTTT,CASSLFRREAFF
TRBJ1-4,TRBD1,TRBV7-9,-,TGTGCCAGCAGCTCTCTCCTCCCGGGACAGGGAAGTGGAAAACTGTTTTTT,CASSSLLPGQGSGKLFF
TRBJ2-1,-,TRBV7-3,-,TGTGCCAGCAGCGCAGGGTTTTTGGCCTACAATGAGCAGTTCTTC,CASSAGFLAYNEQFF
TRBJ1-5,-,TRBV6-5,-,TGTGCCAGCAGTAACACCGATACCGATCAGCCCCAGCATTTT,CASSNTDTDQPQHF
TRBJ2-7,TRBD2,TRBV6-6,-,TGTGCCAGCAGTTACTCGAGGACTAGCGGGGGCTACGAGCAGTACTTC,CASSYSRTSGGYEQYF
TRBJ2-7,TRBD1,TRBV5-8,-,TGTGCCAGCAGCAAACGGTCGGGACAGAGCTTCTTGGGGCAGTACTTC,CASSKRSGQSFLGQYF
TRBJ2-2,-,TRBV30,-,TGTGCCTGGAGCCGCCCCCGGGGGACGGGCACCGGGGAGCTGTTTTTT,CAWSRPRGTGTGELFF
TRBJ2-2,TRBD2,TRBV11-1,-,TGTGCCAGCAGCATCTTAGCGGGGGCCGGGGAGCTGTTTTTT,CASSILAGAGELFF
TRBJ1-1,-,TRBV27,-,TGTGCCAGCAGTTACCCGGGAAGGGAGGCCAACACTGAAGCTTTCTTT,CASSYPGREANTEAFF
TRBJ1-6,-,TRBV18,-,TGTGCCAGCTCACCGCCCGGTCGAAATTCACCCCTCCACTTT,CASSPPGRNSPLHF
TRBJ2-7,-,TRBV23-1,-,TGCGCCAGCAGTCAATCGGTCCGGACTCCCACCCCTTTTCACTACGAGCAGTACTTC,CASSQSVRTPTPFHYEQYF
TRBJ1-6,-,TRBV18,once,TGTGCCAGCTCTTCCCCCTTTGTTGGAGATTATAATTCACCCCTCCACTTT,CASSSPFVGDYNSPLHF
TRBJ2-7,TRBD1,TRBV28,-,TGTGCCAGCAGCCCAGGGGGCCTAGACGAGCAGTACTTC,CASSPGGLDEQYF
TRBJ1-2,-,TRBV5-1,-,TGCGCCAGCAGCCTGGCCCGCGGAAGTAACTATGGCTACACCTTC,CASSLARGSNYGYTF
TRBJ1-2,-,TRBV6-5,-,TGTGCCACCTTTCCAGCGGGCCAGGGTATATCCGGCTACACCTTC,CATFPAGQGISGYTF
TRBJ1-1,-,TRBV7-8,-,TGTGCCAGCACCCTTTCAGGCGGGGGCTCGTGGACTGAAGCTTTCTTT,CASTLSGGGSWTEAFF
TRBJ2-1,TRBD1,TRBV29-1,few,TGCAGCGCTAACAGGGGTTTCGACCACAATGAGCAGTTCTTC,CSANRGFDHNEQFF
TRBJ1-2,-,TRBV2,-,TGTGCCAGCAGCCTAGGTCCGGTAAACTATGGCTACACCTTC,CASSLGPVNYGYTF
TRBJ1-1,-,TRBV6-5,-,TGTGCCAGCAGATCCGTTTCTGAAGCTTTCTTT,CASRSVSEAFF
TRBJ1-4,-,TRBV6-6,-,TGTGCCAGCAGTGACCCAGGAGGGTACGAAAAACTGTTTTTT,CASSDPGGYEKLFF
TRBJ1-1,-,TRBV7-8,-,TGTGCCAGCAGCTTAATGGGGGGGGCTGAAGCTTTCTTT,CASSLMGGAEAFF
TRBJ1-2,-,TRBV30,-,TGTGCCTGGAGTGTAAAGGGGAATGGCTACACCTTC,CAWSVKGNGYTF
TRBJ1-3,-,TRBV5-1,-,TGCGCCAGCAGCCTGGAGCTTCAGGGCTCTGGAAACACCATATATTTT,CASSLELQGSGNTIYF
TRBJ1-6,TRBD1,TRBV7-3,-,TGTGCCAGCAGCTTATTCGGGACAGGACCCCATCCCTCCTATAATTCACCCCTCCACTTT,CASSLFGTGPHPSYNSPLHF
TRBJ2-3,TRBD2,TRBV19,-,TGTGCCAGTAGTCCCCCCGCAGCGGGGGTAAGCACAGATACGCAGTATTTT,CASSPPAAGVSTDTQYF
TRBJ1-3,TRBD1,TRBV28,-,TGTGCCAGCAGCCACTCCAGGGGGCTCGGAAACACCATATATTTT,CASSHSRGLGNTIYF
TRBJ1-5,-,TRBV6-6,-,TGTGCCAGCACCGTAACTAGAGCGGGCGATCAGCCCCAGCATTTT,CASTVTRAGDQPQHF
TRBJ1-5,-,TRBV29-1,once,TGCAGCGTTGCACGGGATGGCAATCAGCCCCAGCATTTT,CSVARDGNQPQHF
TRBJ1-2,-,TRBV28,-,TGTGCCAGTAGGAGGGGCCCAGGTTACACCTTC,CASRRGPGYTF
TRBJ2-7,TRBD2,TRBV5-5,-,TGTGCCAGCAGACCGCTAGCGGGGGCTTGGAGCTCCTACGAGCAGTACTTC,CASRPLAGAWSSYEQYF
TRBJ2-5,-,TRBV3-1/TRBV3-2,once,TGTGCCAGCAGTCAACGGGACTTTCAAGAGACCCAGTACTTC,CASSQRDFQETQYF
TRBJ2-7,-,TRBV27,-,TGTGCCAGCAGTTTATCGGAGGTTTCCTACGAGCAGTACTTC,CASSLSEVSYEQYF
TRBJ1-2,TRBD1,TRBV30,-,TGTGCCTTGACAGGGGTCTACTATGGCTACACCTTC,CALTGVYYGYTF